The clone carrying this TCR beta chain was detected a few times. The antigen remains undetermined. Trimming removed 5 bases from V and 3 bases from J, with 12 bases in between. Per the germline V gene, CDR1 is SEHNR and CDR2 is FQNEAQ (reference sequence). The CDR3 covers 14 residues. This record belongs to a study of vaccination and CD4 T cells after COVID-19. Across the study: Six male and four female convalescents took part, two of them Hispanic. Once diagnosed, patients had post-COVID samples drawn a median 101 days later (range 35 to 161). Control cultures were given a CEFX pool, an HIV-1 Nef pool, or no peptide. Whole-study results and caveats: Convalescent patients displayed a median 86.3% of reactive clones emerging only post-vaccination.

Treatment indicated: roughly 11-day PBMC culture with coronavirus spike peptide pools or control peptides (ViraFEST assay). Sequence data for DNA of cultured CD4+ T cells were generated by the Oncomine TCR Beta short-read assay. TCRdb ran MiXCR on the PCR reads and lists one entry per CDR3 protein. The top ten clones hold more than 9% of a sample with several thousand distinct CDR3 sequences, approximately 24% of them seen once. The chain is built from TRBV7-9 and TRBJ2-3; D is perhaps TRBD2 (6 bases). Here the sequenced sample was CD4+ T cells from blood, cultured in vitro, taken after SARS-CoV-2 vaccination. The sequence derives from a human donor who had recovered from COVID-19. The CDR3 region has the DNA TGTGCCAGCAGCCCTAACGGGGGAACAGATACGCAGTATTTT. Translating it yields CASSPNGGTDTQYF.